A selection of T cell receptor beta chains follows, all from one sample in a study of T cell changes during pregnancy in multiple sclerosis. Clones were sequenced by immunoSEQ multiplex PCR, and TCRdb holds only the in-frame ones, with some missing. This sample has about 71,000 clones, with over 75% found just once. This specimen consisted of CD8+ T cells from peripheral blood mononuclear cells, obtained before pregnancy. Receptor source: a female donor with multiple sclerosis, enrolled in a pregnancy study. The CDR3 runs from the conserved cysteine through the conserved F or W. Fields, in order: V gene, J gene, clone size, D gene, CDR3 DNA, CDR3 protein. D genes are given only for firm matches. The size field is filled for only some rows; it gives once, few, many or a size class.

>TRBV9|TRBJ1-2|few|-
TGTGCCAGCAGCGTGGGCCTTGGCTACACCTTC
CASSVGLGYTF
>TRBV5-1|TRBJ1-1|-|-
TGCGCCAGCCATGTAGGGGCCTCTGAAGCTTTCTTT
CASHVGASEAFF
>TRBV6-1|TRBJ2-7|-|TRBD1
TGTGCCAGCAGTTCATCGACAGGGGATAATAACGAGCAGTACTTC
CASSSSTGDNNEQYF
>TRBV29-1|TRBJ1-1|-|TRBD1
TGCAGCGTGGGGGACAGAGATGAAGCTTTCTTT
CSVGDRDEAFF
>TRBV21-1|TRBJ2-7|-|-
TGTGCCAGCAGCAACAGGGAACCCTACGAGCAGTACTTC
CASSNREPYEQYF
>TRBV9|TRBJ1-1|-|-
TGTGCCAGCAGCGTAGATCAGGTCATGAACACTGAAGCTTTCTTT
CASSVDQVMNTEAFF
>TRBV7-2|TRBJ2-7|-|TRBD1
TGTGCCAGCAGCTTTTTGGGACAGGCCTACGAGCAGTACTTC
CASSFLGQAYEQYF
>TRBV4-1|TRBJ1-1|-|TRBD1
TGCGCCAGCAGCCAGCCGCCGGGACAGGAAGCTTTCTTT
CASSQPPGQEAFF
>TRBV19|TRBJ2-7|-|-
TGTGCCACCTCACTTGGTGTCGGAGGGGCAAGAGAGCAGTACTTC
CATSLGVGGAREQYF
>TRBV7-3|TRBJ2-2|-|TRBD2
TGTGCCAGCAGCTTATTGCCTCCGGGGGGGCCCAACGGGGAGCTGTTTTTT
CASSLLPPGGPNGELFF
>TRBV2|TRBJ2-7|once|-
TGTGCCAGCAGTGAAGCGGGGCGGTACGAGCAGTACTTC
CASSEAGRYEQYF
>TRBV5-6|TRBJ1-1|-|TRBD1
TGTGCCAGCAGCCAGGGACAGGGTGAAGCTTTCTTT
CASSQGQGEAFF
>TRBV6-6|TRBJ1-2|-|-
TGTGCCGGGGGAGGAATTGATGGCTACACCTTC
CAGGGIDGYTF
>TRBV7-9|TRBJ2-3|-|-
TGTGCCAGCAGCTTAGCGTCGTGGGCTAGCACAGATACGCAGTATTTT
CASSLASWASTDTQYF
>TRBV9|TRBJ2-1|once|TRBD2
TGTGCCAGCAGCCCATCGAGCGGGGGGGCTTACAATGAGCAGTTCTTC
CASSPSSGGAYNEQFF
>TRBV15|TRBJ2-7|-|-
TGTGCCACCAGCAGAGATCAGGGGTCCGACGAGCAGTACTTC
CATSRDQGSDEQYF
>TRBV19|TRBJ1-1|-|-
TGTGCCAGTACCCATCCCACGGGGTGGAACACTGAAGCTTTCTTT
CASTHPTGWNTEAFF
>TRBV6-6|TRBJ2-7|-|-
TGTGCCAGCAGTTTGTCCCCTACCCTCTACGAGCAGTACTTC
CASSLSPTLYEQYF
>TRBV13|TRBJ2-7|-|-
TGTGCCAGCAGCTTGAGTGTTGCCTACGAGCAGTACTTC
CASSLSVAYEQYF
>TRBV2|TRBJ2-7|-|TRBD2
TGTGCCAGCAGTGAACAAGGACTAGCTTCCTACGAGCAGTACTTC
CASSEQGLASYEQYF
>TRBV15|TRBJ2-3|-|TRBD2
TGTGCCACCAGCAGAGAGCGGGGGACCCCAGATACGCAGTATTTT
CATSRERGTPDTQYF
>TRBV10-2|TRBJ2-3|-|-
TGCGCCAGCAGTGAAGGGGGTTCAGATACGCAGTATTTT
CASSEGGSDTQYF
>TRBV7-6|TRBJ2-7|medium-sized|-
TGTGCCAGCAGCTTAGACAGGGATTACTTC
CASSLDRDYF
>TRBV14|TRBJ1-1|-|-
TGTGCCAGCAGCCAGGTACCCGGAGCTGAAGCTTTCTTT
CASSQVPGAEAFF
>TRBV6-5|TRBJ1-2|few|-
TGTGCCAGCAGTTACTTCGAACAGGCTCACTATGGCTACACCTTC
CASSYFEQAHYGYTF
>TRBV25-1|TRBJ2-5|once|-
TGTGCCAGCAGTGAAGTCCGCGGCGGGGAGACCCAGTACTTC
CASSEVRGGETQYF
>TRBV27|TRBJ2-3|-|-
TGTGCCAGCAGTTTAGCAGTTAGAGGTGGAGATACGCAGTATTTT
CASSLAVRGGDTQYF
>TRBV5-1|TRBJ1-4|-|-
TGCGCCAGCAGCTTCCAGCAGGGGTCTAATGAAAAACTGTTTTTT
CASSFQQGSNEKLFF
>TRBV30|TRBJ2-2|-|-
TGTGCCTGGGTAGGGGACACCGGGGAGCTGTTTTTT
CAWVGDTGELFF
>TRBV14|TRBJ2-7|-|-
TGTGCCAGCAGCCAGTCTCACGGGACACTTGAGTACTTC
CASSQSHGTLEYF
>TRBV19|TRBJ2-3|-|TRBD2
TGTGCCAGTAGTGCCAGCGGGGGCCCAGATACGCAGTATTTT
CASSASGGPDTQYF
>TRBV28|TRBJ2-5|-|TRBD2
TGTGCCACCGTCGGGGGGGCCTCTTTTGGTTTAGAGACCCAGTACTTC
CATVGGASFGLETQYF
>TRBV10-3|TRBJ2-1|once|-
TGTGCCATCGAGGGAGGCACTGGGGATGAGCAGTTCTTC
CAIEGGTGDEQFF
>TRBV6-1|TRBJ2-1|-|-
TGTGCCAGCATGCTAGCCGAGTACAATGAGCAGTTCTTC
CASMLAEYNEQFF
>TRBV7-2|TRBJ2-7|once|-
TGTGCCAGCAGCTTCAGCTCCTACGAGCAGTACTTC
CASSFSSYEQYF
>TRBV13|TRBJ1-2|-|-
TGTGCCAGCAGCCTCTCCGGTGGGAGTGGCTACACCTTC
CASSLSGGSGYTF
>TRBV5-4|TRBJ2-2|-|TRBD2
TGTGCCACCTCTCTCGACGCGGGAGGCACCGGGGAGCTGTTTTTT
CATSLDAGGTGELFF
>TRBV7-9|TRBJ1-3|once|-
TGTGCCACCTCAGCGGAGAAACTCTCTGGAAACACCATATATTTT
CATSAEKLSGNTIYF
>TRBV23-1|TRBJ2-7|once|TRBD2
TGCGCCAGCAGGCCAGCACGGGGGGGGACCTACGAGCAGTACTTC
CASRPARGGTYEQYF
>TRBV27|TRBJ1-2|-|TRBD1
TGTGCCAGCAACGATATGACAGGGACATATGGCTACACCTTC
CASNDMTGTYGYTF
>TRBV5-1|TRBJ2-5|-|-
TGCGCCAGCAGCTTCGTCGACAGGTCCGGAGAGACCCAGTACTTC
CASSFVDRSGETQYF
>TRBV27|TRBJ2-7|-|TRBD2
TGTGCCAGCAGCGGACTAGCGTTTTACGAGCAGTACTTC
CASSGLAFYEQYF
>TRBV10-3|TRBJ2-3|-|-
TGTGCCATCAGTGGGGGGGAGGGGGGCAGGGCAGATACGCAGTATTTT
CAISGGEGGRADTQYF
>TRBV5-6|TRBJ1-2|once|-
TGTGCCAGCAGCTTGGGAGTGCGGAAGCATGGCTACACCTTC
CASSLGVRKHGYTF
>TRBV27|TRBJ1-6|-|-
TGTGCCAGCACCAGAGTTTATGAGGGCTCACCCCTCCACTTT
CASTRVYEGSPLHF
>TRBV7-9|TRBJ1-4|once|TRBD1
TGTGCCAGCAGCTCTACAGGGGGGGGGAATGAAAAACTGTTTTTT
CASSSTGGGNEKLFF
>TRBV7-8|TRBJ2-1|-|TRBD2
TGTGCCAGCAGCTTAGAGCCGCGGGGGGCTTACTACAATGAGCAGTTCTTC
CASSLEPRGAYYNEQFF
>TRBV2|TRBJ2-7|-|-
TGTGCCAGCAGTGAAGGCCCGAGCCCCTACGAGCAGTACTTC
CASSEGPSPYEQYF
>TRBV7-8|TRBJ1-1|-|-
TGTGCCAGCATCCGGGGAGGGGCGAACACTGAAGCTTTCTTT
CASIRGGANTEAFF
>TRBV21-1|TRBJ2-7|-|-
TGTGCCAGCAGCAAAGAACAGGGCCTCTCCTACGAGCAGTACTTC
CASSKEQGLSYEQYF